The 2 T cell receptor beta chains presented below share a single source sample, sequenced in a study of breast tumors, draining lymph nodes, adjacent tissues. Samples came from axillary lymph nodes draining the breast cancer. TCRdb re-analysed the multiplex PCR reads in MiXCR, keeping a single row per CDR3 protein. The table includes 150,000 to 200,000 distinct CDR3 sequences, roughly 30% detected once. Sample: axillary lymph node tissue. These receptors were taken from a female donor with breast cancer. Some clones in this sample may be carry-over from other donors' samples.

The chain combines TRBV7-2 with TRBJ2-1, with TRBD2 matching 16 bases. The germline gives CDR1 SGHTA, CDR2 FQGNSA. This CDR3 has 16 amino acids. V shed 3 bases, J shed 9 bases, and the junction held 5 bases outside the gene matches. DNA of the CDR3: TGTGCCAGCAGCTTGGGACTAGCGGGGGGGGGGACTGAGCAGTTCTTC. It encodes CASSLGLAGGGTEQFF.

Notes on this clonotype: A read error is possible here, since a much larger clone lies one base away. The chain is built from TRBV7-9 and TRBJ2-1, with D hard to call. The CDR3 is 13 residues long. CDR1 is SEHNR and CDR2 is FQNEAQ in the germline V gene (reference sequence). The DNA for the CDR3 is TGTGTCAGCAGCTTAGATTTTGACAATGAGCAGTTCTTC. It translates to CVSSLDFDNEQFF.